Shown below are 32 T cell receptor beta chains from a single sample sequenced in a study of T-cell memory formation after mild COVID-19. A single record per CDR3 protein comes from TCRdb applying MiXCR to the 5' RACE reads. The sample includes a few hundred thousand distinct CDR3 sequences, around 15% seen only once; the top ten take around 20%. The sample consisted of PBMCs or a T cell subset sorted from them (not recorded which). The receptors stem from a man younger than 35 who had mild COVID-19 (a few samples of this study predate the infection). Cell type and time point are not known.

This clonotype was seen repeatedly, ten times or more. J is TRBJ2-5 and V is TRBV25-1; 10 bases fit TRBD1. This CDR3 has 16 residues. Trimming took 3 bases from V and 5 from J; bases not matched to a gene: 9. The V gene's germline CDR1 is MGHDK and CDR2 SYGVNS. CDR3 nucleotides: TGTGCCAGCAGTGATCTAACCGGGACAGGGGTCGAGACCCAGTACTTC. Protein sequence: CASSDLTGTGVETQYF. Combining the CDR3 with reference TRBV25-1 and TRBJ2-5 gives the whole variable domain EADIYQTPRYLVIGTGKKITLECSQTMGHDKMYWYQQDPGMELHLIHYSYGVNSTEKGDLSSESTVSRIRTEHFPLTLESARPSHTSQYLCASSDLTGTGVETQYFGPGTRLLVL.

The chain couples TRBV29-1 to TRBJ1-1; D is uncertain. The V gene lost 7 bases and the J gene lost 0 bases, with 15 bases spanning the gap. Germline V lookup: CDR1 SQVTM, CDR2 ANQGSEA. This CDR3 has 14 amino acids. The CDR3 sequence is CSGSESDLNTEAFF. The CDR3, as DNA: TGCAGCGGGTCTGAGTCGGATTTGAACACTGAAGCTTTCTTT.

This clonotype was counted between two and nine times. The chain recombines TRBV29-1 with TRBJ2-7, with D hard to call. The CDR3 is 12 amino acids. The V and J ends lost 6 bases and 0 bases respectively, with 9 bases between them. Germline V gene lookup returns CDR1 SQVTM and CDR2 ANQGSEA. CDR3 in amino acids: CSVEESSYEQYF. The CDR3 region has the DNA TGCAGCGTAGAGGAGAGCTCCTACGAGCAGTACTTC.

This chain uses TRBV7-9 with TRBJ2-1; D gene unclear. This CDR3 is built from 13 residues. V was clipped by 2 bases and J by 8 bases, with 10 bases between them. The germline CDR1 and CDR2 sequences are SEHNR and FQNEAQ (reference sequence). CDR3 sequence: CASSLPVDYEQFF. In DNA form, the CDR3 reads TGTGCCAGCAGCTTACCTGTCGATTATGAGCAGTTCTTC.

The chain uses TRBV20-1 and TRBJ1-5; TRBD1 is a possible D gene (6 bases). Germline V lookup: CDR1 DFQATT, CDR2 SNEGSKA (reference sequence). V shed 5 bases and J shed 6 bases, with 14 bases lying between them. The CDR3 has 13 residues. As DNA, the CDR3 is TGCAGTGCTGACACAGGGCACGGTCAGCCCCAGCATTTT. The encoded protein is CSADTGHGQPQHF.

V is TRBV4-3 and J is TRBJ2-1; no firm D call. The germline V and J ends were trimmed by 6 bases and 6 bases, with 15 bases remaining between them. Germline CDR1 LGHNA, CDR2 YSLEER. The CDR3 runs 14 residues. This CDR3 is CASSHNTHGNEQFF. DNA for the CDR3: TGCGCCAGCAGTCACAATACTCACGGCAATGAGCAGTTCTTC.

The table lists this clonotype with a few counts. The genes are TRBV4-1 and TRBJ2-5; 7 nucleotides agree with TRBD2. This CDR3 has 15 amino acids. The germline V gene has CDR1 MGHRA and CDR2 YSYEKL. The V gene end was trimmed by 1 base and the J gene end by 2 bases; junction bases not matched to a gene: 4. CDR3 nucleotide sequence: TGCGCCAGCAGCCAAGGTCGGGGGGAACAAGAGACCCAGTACTTC. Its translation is CASSQGRGEQETQYF.

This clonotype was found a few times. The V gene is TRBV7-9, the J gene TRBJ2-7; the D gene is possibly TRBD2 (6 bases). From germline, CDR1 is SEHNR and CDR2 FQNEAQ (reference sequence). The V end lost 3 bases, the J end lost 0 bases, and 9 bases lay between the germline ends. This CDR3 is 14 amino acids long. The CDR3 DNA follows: TGTGCCAGCAGCTTCAGCGGGTTCTCCTACGAGCAGTACTTC. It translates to CASSFSGFSYEQYF.

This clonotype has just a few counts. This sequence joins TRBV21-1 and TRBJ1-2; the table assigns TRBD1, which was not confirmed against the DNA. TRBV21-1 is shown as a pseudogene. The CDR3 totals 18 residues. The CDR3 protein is CASSKQGTGTYRDYGYTF. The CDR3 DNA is TGTGCCAGCAGCAAACAAGGGACAGGGACGTACCGGGACTATGGCTACACCTTC.

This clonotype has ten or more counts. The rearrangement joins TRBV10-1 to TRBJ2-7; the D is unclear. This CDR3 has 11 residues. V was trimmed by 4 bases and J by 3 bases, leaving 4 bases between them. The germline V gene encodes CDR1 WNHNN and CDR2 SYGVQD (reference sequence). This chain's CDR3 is CASSGSYEQYV. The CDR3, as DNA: TGCGCCAGCAGTGGCAGCTACGAGCAGTACGTC.

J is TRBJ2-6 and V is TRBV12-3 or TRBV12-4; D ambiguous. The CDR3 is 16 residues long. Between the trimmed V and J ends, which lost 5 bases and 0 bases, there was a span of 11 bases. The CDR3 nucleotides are TGTGCCAGCAGTAGAGAGGTCTACTCTGGGGCCAACGTCCTGACTTTC. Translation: CASSREVYSGANVLTF.

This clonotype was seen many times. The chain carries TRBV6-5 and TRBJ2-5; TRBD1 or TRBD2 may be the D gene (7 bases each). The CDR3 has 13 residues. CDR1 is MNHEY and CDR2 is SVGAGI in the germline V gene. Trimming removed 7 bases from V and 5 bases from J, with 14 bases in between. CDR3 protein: CASNHRGGETQYF. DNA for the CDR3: TGTGCCAGCAATCACAGGGGAGGGGAGACCCAGTACTTC.

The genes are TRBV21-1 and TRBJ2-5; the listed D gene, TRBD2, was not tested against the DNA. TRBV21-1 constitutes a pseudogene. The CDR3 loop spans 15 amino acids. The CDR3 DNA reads TGTGCCAGCAGCTCGGAGGGTTGGTCGGAAGAGACCCAGTACTTC. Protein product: CASSSEGWSEETQYF.

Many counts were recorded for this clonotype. CDR3 sequence (DNA): TGTGCCAGCAGCCAAGTCGCGGAAGTTTATGGCTACACCTTC. It specifies CASSQVAEVYGYTF. The V call is TRBV4-2, the J call TRBJ1-2, with no clear D. The CDR3 spans 14 residues. Trimming removed 1 base from V and 5 bases from J, with 11 bases in between. From germline, CDR1 is LGHNA and CDR2 YNFKEQ.

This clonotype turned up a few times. CDR3 amino acids: CAISRDAQPQHF. For the CDR3, the DNA is TGTGCCATCAGCAGGGACGCTCAGCCCCAGCATTTT. The gene calls are TRBV10-3 and TRBJ1-5, with D perhaps matching TRBD1 (5 bases). V gave up 6 bases and J gave up 6 bases, with 9 bases separating them. The CDR3 loop spans 12 amino acids. Per germline, CDR1 ENHRY and CDR2 SYGVKD.

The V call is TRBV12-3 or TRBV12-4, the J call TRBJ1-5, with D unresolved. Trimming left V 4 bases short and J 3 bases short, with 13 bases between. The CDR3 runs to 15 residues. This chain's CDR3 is CASSSLQGLNQPQHF. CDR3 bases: TGTGCCAGCAGTTCCCTACAAGGGCTCAATCAGCCCCAGCATTTT.

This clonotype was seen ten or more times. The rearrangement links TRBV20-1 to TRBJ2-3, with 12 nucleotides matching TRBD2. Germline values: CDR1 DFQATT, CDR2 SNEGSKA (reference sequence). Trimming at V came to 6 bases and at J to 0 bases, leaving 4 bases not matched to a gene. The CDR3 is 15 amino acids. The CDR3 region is CSATLAGGSTDTQYF. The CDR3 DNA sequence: TGCAGTGCCACTCTAGCGGGGGGGAGCACAGATACGCAGTATTTT.

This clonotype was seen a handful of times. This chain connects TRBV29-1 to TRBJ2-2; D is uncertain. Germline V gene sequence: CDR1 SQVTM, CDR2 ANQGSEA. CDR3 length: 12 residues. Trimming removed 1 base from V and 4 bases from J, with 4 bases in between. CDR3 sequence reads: CSVEVGTGELFF. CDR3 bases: TGCAGCGTTGAAGTCGGCACCGGGGAGCTGTTTTTT.

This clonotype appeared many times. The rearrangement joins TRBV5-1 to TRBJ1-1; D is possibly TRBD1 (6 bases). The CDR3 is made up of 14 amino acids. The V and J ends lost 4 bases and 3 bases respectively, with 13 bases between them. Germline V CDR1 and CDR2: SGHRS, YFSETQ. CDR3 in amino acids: CASSPQGRDTEAFF. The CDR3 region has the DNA TGCGCCAGCAGCCCACAGGGCAGGGACACTGAAGCTTTCTTT.

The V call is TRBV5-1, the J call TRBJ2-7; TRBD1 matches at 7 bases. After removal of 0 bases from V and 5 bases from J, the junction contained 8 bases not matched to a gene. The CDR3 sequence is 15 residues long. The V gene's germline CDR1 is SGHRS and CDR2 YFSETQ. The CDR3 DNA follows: TGCGCCAGCAGCTTGGAACAGGGGAGACGGGACGAGCAGTACGTC. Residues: CASSLEQGRRDEQYV.

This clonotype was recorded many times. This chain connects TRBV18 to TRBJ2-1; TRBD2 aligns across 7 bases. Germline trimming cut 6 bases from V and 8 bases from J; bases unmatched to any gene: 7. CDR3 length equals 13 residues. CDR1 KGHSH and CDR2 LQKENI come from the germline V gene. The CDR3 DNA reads TGTGCCAGCTCCCTTTCGGGAGGTGATGAGCAGTTCTTC. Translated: CASSLSGGDEQFF.

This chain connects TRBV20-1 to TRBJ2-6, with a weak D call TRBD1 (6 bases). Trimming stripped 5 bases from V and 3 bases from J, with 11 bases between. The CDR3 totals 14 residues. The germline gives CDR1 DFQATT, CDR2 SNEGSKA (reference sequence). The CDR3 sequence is CSAAPGDGANVLTF. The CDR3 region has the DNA TGCAGTGCTGCCCCAGGGGATGGGGCCAACGTCCTGACTTTC.

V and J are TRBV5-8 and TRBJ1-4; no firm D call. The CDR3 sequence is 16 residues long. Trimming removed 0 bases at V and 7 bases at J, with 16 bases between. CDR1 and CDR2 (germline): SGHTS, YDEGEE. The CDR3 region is CASSLAGREEVEKLFF. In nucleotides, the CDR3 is TGTGCCAGCAGCTTGGCCGGTAGGGAAGAGGTTGAAAAACTGTTTTTT.

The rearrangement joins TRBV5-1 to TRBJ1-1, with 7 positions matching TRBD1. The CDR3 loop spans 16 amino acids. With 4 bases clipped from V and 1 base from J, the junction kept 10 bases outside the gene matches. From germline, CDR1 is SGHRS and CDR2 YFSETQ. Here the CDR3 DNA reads TGCGCCAGCAGCCCCACGCCGGGACAGAGGAACACTGAAGCTTTCTTT. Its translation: CASSPTPGQRNTEAFF.

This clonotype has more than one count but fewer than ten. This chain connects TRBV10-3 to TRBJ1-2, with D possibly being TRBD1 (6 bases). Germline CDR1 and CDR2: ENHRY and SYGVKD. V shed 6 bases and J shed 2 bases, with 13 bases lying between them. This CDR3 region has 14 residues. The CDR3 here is CAISAEQGNYGYTF. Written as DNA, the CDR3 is TGTGCCATCAGCGCCGAACAGGGAAACTATGGCTACACCTTC.

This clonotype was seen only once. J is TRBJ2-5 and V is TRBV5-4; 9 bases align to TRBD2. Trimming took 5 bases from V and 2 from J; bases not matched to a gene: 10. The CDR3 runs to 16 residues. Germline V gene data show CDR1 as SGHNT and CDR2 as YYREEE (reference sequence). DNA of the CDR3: TGTGCCAGCAGACTGGGCCTAGCGGGACGGCAAGAGACCCAGTACTTC. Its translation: CASRLGLAGRQETQYF.

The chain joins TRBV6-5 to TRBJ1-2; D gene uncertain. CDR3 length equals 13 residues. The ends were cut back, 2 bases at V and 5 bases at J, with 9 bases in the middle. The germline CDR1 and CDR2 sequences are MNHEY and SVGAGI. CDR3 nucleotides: TGTGCCAGCAGTTACCGGTCGGAGTATGGCTACACCTTC. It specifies CASSYRSEYGYTF.

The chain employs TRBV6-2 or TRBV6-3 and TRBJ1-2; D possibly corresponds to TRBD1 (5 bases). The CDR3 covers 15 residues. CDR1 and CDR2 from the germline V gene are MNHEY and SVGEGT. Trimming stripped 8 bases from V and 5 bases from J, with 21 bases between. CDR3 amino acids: CASGYRGSYYYGYTF. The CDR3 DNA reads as TGTGCCAGCGGCTACCGGGGCTCCTATTATTATGGCTACACCTTC.

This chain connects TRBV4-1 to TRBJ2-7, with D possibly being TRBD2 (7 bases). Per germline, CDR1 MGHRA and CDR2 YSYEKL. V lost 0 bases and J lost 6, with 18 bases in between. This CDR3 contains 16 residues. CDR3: CASSQDKSRGGFEQYF. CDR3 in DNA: TGCGCCAGCAGCCAAGATAAGTCCAGGGGAGGGTTCGAGCAGTACTTC.

CDR3 nucleotide sequence: TGTGCCAGCAGTCAGGACAGGGCTTATCCTGGGGCCAACGTCCTGACTTTC. This encodes CASSQDRAYPGANVLTF. The V call is TRBV27, the J call TRBJ2-6; 8 nucleotides align to TRBD1. The germline CDR1 and CDR2 sequences are MNHEY and SMNVEV (reference sequence). Trimming cost V 5 bases and J 2 bases; bases outside gene matches: 8. The CDR3 runs 17 residues.

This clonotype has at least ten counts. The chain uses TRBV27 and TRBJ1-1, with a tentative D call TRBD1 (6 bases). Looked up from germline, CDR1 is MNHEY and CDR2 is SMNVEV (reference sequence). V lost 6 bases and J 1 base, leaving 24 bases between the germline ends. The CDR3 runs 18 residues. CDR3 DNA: TGTGCCAGCAGATCTTCACGCTGGAGCAGGGGAGGGAACACTGAAGCTTTCTTT. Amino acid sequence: CASRSSRWSRGGNTEAFF.

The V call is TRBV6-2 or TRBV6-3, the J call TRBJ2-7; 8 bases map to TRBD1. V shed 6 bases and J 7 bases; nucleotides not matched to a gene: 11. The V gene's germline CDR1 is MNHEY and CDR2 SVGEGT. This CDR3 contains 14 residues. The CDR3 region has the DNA TGTGCCAGCAGGATGAGCCGGGACAGGTGGGAGCAGTACTTC. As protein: CASRMSRDRWEQYF.